What follows are 23 T cell receptor beta chains derived from one specimen sequenced in a study of early T cells in non-severe SARS-CoV-2 infection. TCRdb reanalysed the 5' RACE reads using MiXCR and keeps one entry per CDR3 protein. The sample shows approximately 90,000 distinct CDR3 sequences, roughly 17% of them seen only once. The input for sequencing was whole blood, taken at baseline. The receptor source for this set is an adult who was a healthcare worker with PCR-confirmed SARS-CoV-2 infection or an uninfected control (not recorded which).

Only one count was recorded for this clonotype. This chain uses TRBV6-2 or TRBV6-3 with TRBJ2-7, with 8 positions matching TRBD2. Germline-derived CDR1 and CDR2 are MNHEY and SVGEGT. V was pared by 7 bases and J by 7 bases, with 12 bases of the junction left unmatched. The CDR3 is made up of 14 amino acids. CDR3 loop: CASTGTRPSQEQYF. The CDR3 DNA sequence: TGTGCCAGCACCGGGACTAGGCCCTCTCAAGAGCAGTACTTC.

The genes are TRBV14 and TRBJ2-3, with TRBD2 as a possible D gene (5 bases). CDR3 length equals 13 residues. V was trimmed by 3 bases and J by 6 bases, leaving 10 bases between them. The germline V gene has CDR1 SGHDN and CDR2 FVKESK. The CDR3: CASSQIRGDTQYF. CDR3 in DNA: TGTGCCAGCAGCCAGATCCGGGGTGATACGCAGTATTTT. The whole variable domain, remainder taken from reference TRBV14 and TRBJ2-3, is EAGVTQFPSHSVIEKGQTVTLRCDPISGHDNLYWYRRVMGKEIKFLLHFVKESKQDESGMPNNRFLAERTGGTYSTLKVQPAELEDSGVYFCASSQIRGDTQYFGPGTRLTVL.

This clonotype was recorded many times. The chain employs TRBV20-1 and TRBJ2-5; either TRBD1 or TRBD2 may supply D (6 bases each). CDR3 length: 15 residues. Trimming removed 6 bases at V and 1 base at J, with 18 bases between. Germline CDR1 DFQATT, CDR2 SNEGSKA (reference sequence). The CDR3 region has the DNA TGCAGTGCGTATTCACTAGGGGGGACCCAAGAGACCCAGTACTTC. It translates to CSAYSLGGTQETQYF.

This clonotype was seen ten or more times. The V gene is TRBV20-1, the J gene TRBJ2-1; 10 bases fit TRBD2. V dropped 8 bases and J dropped 7; count of bases not matched to a gene: 14. The CDR3 contains 15 residues. Germline CDR1 and CDR2: DFQATT and SNEGSKA (reference sequence). The CDR3 here is CSSTPSSGRRNEQFF. DNA for the CDR3: TGCAGTTCAACCCCATCTAGCGGGAGAAGGAATGAGCAGTTCTTC.

This chain connects TRBV28 to TRBJ2-7; D may match TRBD1 or TRBD2 (5 bases each). The CDR3 totals 13 residues. V gave up 7 bases and J gave up 4 bases, with 14 bases separating them. Germline loops: CDR1 MDHEN, CDR2 SYDVKM. The CDR3 loop reads CASTDWGGYEQYF. The DNA of the CDR3 is TGTGCCAGCACAGACTGGGGCGGGTACGAGCAGTACTTC.

This clonotype was observed a handful of times. The rearrangement uses TRBV12-3 or TRBV12-4 and TRBJ2-7; 11 bases match TRBD1. The CDR3 runs to 14 residues. The trim removed 4 bases at V and 6 bases at J, leaving 5 bases unmatched. CDR3: CASSSSGTGGEQYF. CDR3 nucleotides: TGTGCCAGCAGTTCCTCCGGGACAGGGGGCGAGCAGTACTTC.

The chain combines TRBV20-1 with TRBJ2-1; possibly TRBD2 for D (5 bases). The germline V gene has CDR1 DFQATT and CDR2 SNEGSKA (reference sequence). Trimming shortened V by 3 bases and J by 5 bases, and 8 bases separated the two germline ends. This CDR3 is 12 amino acids long. CDR3 coding DNA: TGCAGTGCTAGTATGGGAGACAATGAGCAGTTCTTC. This sequence encodes CSASMGDNEQFF.

This rearrangement joins TRBV7-9 to TRBJ2-1; 11 bases match TRBD2. Trimming removed 3 bases from V and 5 bases from J; junction bases left unmatched: 3. The germline V gene has CDR1 SEHNR and CDR2 FQNEAQ (reference sequence). The CDR3 runs 15 residues. The CDR3: CASSFKLAGDNEQFF. The DNA for the CDR3 is TGTGCCAGCAGCTTTAAACTAGCGGGAGACAATGAGCAGTTCTTC.

V usage is TRBV11-2 and J usage is TRBJ2-7, with a weak D call TRBD1 (7 bases). Looked up from germline, CDR1 is SGHAT and CDR2 is FQNNGV. This CDR3 has 14 amino acids. V lost 4 bases and J 4 bases, leaving 14 bases between the germline ends. CDR3 sequence reads: CASSSQGGQYEQYF. CDR3 bases: TGTGCCAGCAGCTCCCAGGGGGGCCAGTACGAGCAGTACTTC.

This clonotype appeared many times. This sequence joins TRBV28 and TRBJ1-6; no clear D gene. CDR1 MDHEN and CDR2 SYDVKM come from the germline V gene. CDR3 length: 12 amino acids. With 3 bases removed from V and 11 bases from J, the gap between germline ends came to 8 bases. The CDR3 DNA reads TGTGCCAGCAGTTTCAAGAAGGCACCCCTCCACTTT. Amino acid sequence: CASSFKKAPLHF.

Only a few counts were recorded for this clonotype. The rearrangement links TRBV5-1 to TRBJ2-3; D is possibly TRBD2 (6 bases). Germline V gives CDR1 SGHRS, CDR2 YFSETQ. Trimming stripped 1 base from V and 1 base from J, with 13 bases between. This CDR3 comprises 16 residues. The CDR3 DNA reads TGCGCCAGCAGCTTGACCCTGGGACTGGGCACAGATACGCAGTATTTT. It yields the protein CASSLTLGLGTDTQYF.

The chain joins TRBV5-4 to TRBJ2-7, with D possibly being TRBD2 (5 bases). Germline V gives CDR1 SGHNT, CDR2 YYREEE (reference sequence). V lost 2 bases and J lost 0, with 6 bases in between. The CDR3 covers 13 residues. CDR3 loop: CASSFDYSYEQYF. In nucleotides, the CDR3 is TGTGCCAGCAGCTTCGACTACTCCTACGAGCAGTACTTC.

The CDR3 nucleotides are TGTGCCAGCAGCAACCGGGACAGGGACCCAAATGAGCAGTTCTTC. Its protein product is CASSNRDRDPNEQFF. The chain employs TRBV7-9 and TRBJ2-1, with 9 bases that match TRBD1. This CDR3 comprises 15 residues. V was clipped by 5 bases and J by 7 bases; unmatched bases: 9. The V gene's germline CDR1 is SEHNR and CDR2 FQNEAQ (reference sequence). The whole variable domain, filled in from reference TRBV7-9 and TRBJ2-1, reads DTGVSQNPRHKITKRGQNVTFRCDPISEHNRLYWYRQTLGQGPEFLTYFQNEAQLEKSRLLSDRFSAERPKGSFSTLEIQRTEQGDSAMYLCASSNRDRDPNEQFFGPGTRLTVL.

Ten or more counts support this clonotype. The chain links TRBV7-9 to TRBJ1-3; D not resolved. Per the germline V gene, CDR1 is SEHNR and CDR2 is FQNEAQ (reference sequence). The CDR3 consists of 17 residues. V was shortened by 1 base and J by 0 bases, with 13 bases between the two germline ends. This CDR3 reads CASSLVGRSSSGNTIYF. The CDR3 region has the DNA TGTGCCAGCAGCTTAGTCGGGCGGAGCAGCTCTGGAAACACCATATATTTT.

This clonotype came up a few times. The chain links TRBV5-7 to TRBJ1-4; D uncertain. TRBV5-7 is identified as an open reading frame with a role that is uncertain. Trimming left V 2 bases short and J 0 bases short, with 5 bases between. This CDR3 is built from 14 residues. The CDR3 DNA is TGTGCCAGCAGCTTTGCTGCAACTAATGAAAAACTGTTTTTT. Translating gives CASSFAATNEKLFF.

This clonotype was seen many times. The chain recombines TRBV12-3 or TRBV12-4 with TRBJ2-5; D call uncertain. CDR3 length equals 14 residues. V was shortened by 2 bases and J by 0 bases, with 7 bases between the two germline ends. This chain's CDR3 is CASSLKPNQETQYF. DNA of the CDR3: TGTGCCAGCAGTTTAAAGCCCAACCAAGAGACCCAGTACTTC.

This clonotype appeared a few times. V usage is TRBV18 and J usage is TRBJ1-1; 9 bases map to TRBD1. J was trimmed by 3 bases and V by 6 bases; bases with no gene match: 8. CDR3 length equals 15 residues. Germline-derived CDR1 and CDR2 are KGHSH and LQKENI. CDR3 in amino acids: CASSPGQGTDTEAFF. CDR3 DNA sequence: TGTGCCAGCTCCCCGGGACAGGGAACGGACACTGAAGCTTTCTTT.

This clonotype was seen ten or more times. The gene calls are TRBV10-2 and TRBJ1-2; perhaps TRBD1 as D (6 bases). The germline CDR1 and CDR2 sequences are WSHSY and SAAADI. The V gene lost 6 bases and the J gene lost 4 bases, with 15 bases spanning the gap. The CDR3 has 14 amino acids. The CDR3 protein is CASSLGVGAYGYTF. In DNA, the CDR3 is TGCGCCAGCAGCTTAGGGGTGGGGGCCTATGGCTACACCTTC.

This clonotype turned up a few times. V and J are TRBV20-1 and TRBJ2-1; the match to TRBD2 covers 7 bases. V shed 0 bases and J 5 bases; nucleotides not matched to a gene: 7. The CDR3 loop spans 15 amino acids. Germline assignment: CDR1 DFQATT and CDR2 SNEGSKA (reference sequence). The CDR3 is CSARDHEGGDNEQFF. As DNA, the CDR3 is TGCAGTGCTAGAGATCACGAGGGAGGGGACAATGAGCAGTTCTTC.

Concerning this clonotype: The junction does not match germline at one end; this may be a read error. The chain is built from TRBV11-2 and TRBJ2-7; 7 nucleotides agree with TRBD1. The CDR3 is 13 amino acids. Germline-derived CDR1 and CDR2 are SGHAT and FQNNGV. This CDR3 is CSSSQQGVYEQYF. As DNA, the CDR3 is TGTTCCAGCAGCCAGCAGGGGGTTTACGAGCAGTACTTC.

J is TRBJ2-5 and V is TRBV3-1, with D unresolved. This CDR3 contains 15 residues. Germline CDR1 reads LGHDT; CDR2 reads YNNKEL (reference sequence). With 0 bases removed from V and 6 bases from J, the gap between germline ends came to 14 bases. The DNA for the CDR3 is TGTGCCAGCAGCCAAGAGGTCCTAGGTCTGAAGACCCAGTACTTC. Its protein product is CASSQEVLGLKTQYF.

This clonotype turned up a few times. This rearrangement joins TRBV2 to TRBJ2-1; TRBD2 matches at 9 bases. This CDR3 region has 16 residues. Losses at the gene ends were 5 bases for V and 4 bases for J; bases not matched to a gene: 9. The germline CDR1 and CDR2 sequences are SNHLY and FYNNEI. The CDR3 DNA reads TGTGCCAGCAGTCCCCACCTAGCGGGACCGTACAATGAGCAGTTCTTC. It codes for CASSPHLAGPYNEQFF.

DNA of the CDR3: TGTGCCAGCAGCCGACGGGGTCTCGGGGGGACCCAGTACTTC. Amino acid sequence: CASSRRGLGGTQYF. The chain has TRBV11-2 and TRBJ2-5; TRBD2 is a possible D gene (6 bases). From germline, CDR1 is SGHAT and CDR2 FQNNGV. The CDR3 is made up of 14 amino acids. V lost 5 bases to trimming and J lost 7 bases, with 17 bases between them.